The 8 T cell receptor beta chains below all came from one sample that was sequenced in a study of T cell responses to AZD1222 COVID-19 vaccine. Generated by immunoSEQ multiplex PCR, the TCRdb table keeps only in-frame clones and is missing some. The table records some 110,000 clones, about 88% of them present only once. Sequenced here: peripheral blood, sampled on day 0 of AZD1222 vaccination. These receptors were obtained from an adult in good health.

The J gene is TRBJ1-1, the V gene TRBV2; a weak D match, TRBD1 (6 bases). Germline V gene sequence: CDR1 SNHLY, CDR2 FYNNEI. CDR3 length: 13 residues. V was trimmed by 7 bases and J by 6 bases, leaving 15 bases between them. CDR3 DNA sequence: TGTGCCAGCACGGTGACAGGCGCGGCTGAAGCTTTCTTT. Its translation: CASTVTGAAEAFF.

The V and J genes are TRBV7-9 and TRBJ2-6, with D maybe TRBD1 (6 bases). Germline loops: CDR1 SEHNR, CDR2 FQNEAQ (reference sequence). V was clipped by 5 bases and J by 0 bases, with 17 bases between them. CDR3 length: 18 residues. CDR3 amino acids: CASSPTTGTTSGANVLTF. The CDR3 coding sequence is TGTGCCAGCAGCCCCACGACAGGAACGACCTCTGGGGCCAACGTCCTGACTTTC.

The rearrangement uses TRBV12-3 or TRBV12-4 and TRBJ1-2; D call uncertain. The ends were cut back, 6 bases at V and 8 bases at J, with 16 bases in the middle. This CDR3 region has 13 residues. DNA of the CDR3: TGTGCCAGCAGCAACCCCGGGGTTAGAGGCTACACCTTC. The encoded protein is CASSNPGVRGYTF.

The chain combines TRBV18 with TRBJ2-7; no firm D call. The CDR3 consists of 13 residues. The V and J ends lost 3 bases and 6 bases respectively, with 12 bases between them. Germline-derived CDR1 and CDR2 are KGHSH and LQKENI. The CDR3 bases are TGTGCCAGCTCACCTTCTCAGGCTTTCGAGCAGTACTTC. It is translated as CASSPSQAFEQYF.

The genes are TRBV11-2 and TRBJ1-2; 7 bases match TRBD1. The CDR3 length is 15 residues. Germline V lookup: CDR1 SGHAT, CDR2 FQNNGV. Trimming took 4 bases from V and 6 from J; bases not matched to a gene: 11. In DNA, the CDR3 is TGTGCCAGCAGCTCCCTGTGGAGGGGGCAGCATGGCTACACCTTC. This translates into CASSSLWRGQHGYTF.

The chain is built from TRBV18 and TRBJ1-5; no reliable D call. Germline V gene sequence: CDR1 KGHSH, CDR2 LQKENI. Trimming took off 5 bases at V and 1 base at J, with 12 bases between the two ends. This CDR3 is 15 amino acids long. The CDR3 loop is CASSNSGLSNQPQHF. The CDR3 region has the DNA TGTGCCAGCTCAAACAGCGGCTTAAGCAATCAGCCCCAGCATTTT.

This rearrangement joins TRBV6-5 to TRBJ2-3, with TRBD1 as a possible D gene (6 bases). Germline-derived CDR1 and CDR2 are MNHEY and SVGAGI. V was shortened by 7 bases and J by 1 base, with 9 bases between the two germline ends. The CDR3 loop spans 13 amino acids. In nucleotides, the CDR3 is TGTGCCAGCATAGAGGGGGGCACAGATACGCAGTATTTT. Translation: CASIEGGTDTQYF.

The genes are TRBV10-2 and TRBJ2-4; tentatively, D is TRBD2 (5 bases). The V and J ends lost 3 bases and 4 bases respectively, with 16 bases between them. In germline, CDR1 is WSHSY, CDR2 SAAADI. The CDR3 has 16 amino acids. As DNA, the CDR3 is TGCGCCAGCAGTGATCTCTACTCGGGAATTAAAAACATTCAGTACTTC. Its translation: CASSDLYSGIKNIQYF.